This T cell receptor beta chain was recorded in a study of lymphopenia after photon versus proton radiotherapy. Worth noting for this clone: Its cognate antigen is unknown.

The protocol was immunoSEQ multiplex PCR, while the TCRdb copy is restricted to in-frame clones and leaves out a portion. The sample holds some 76,000 clones, roughly 90% seen once. The study, taken as a whole, reports: Oligoclonal CD8+ Temra expansion after nadir drove photon patients' diversity drop.

The TCR sequence derives from a woman between 40 and 55 years old with cholangiocarcinoma. The sample consisted of peripheral blood, taken from a patient treated with photon-based radiotherapy.

The CDR3: CASTAQGTEAFF. The CDR3 nucleotides are TGTGCCAGCACCGCACAGGGGACTGAAGCTTTCTTT. The chain links TRBV28 to TRBJ1-1; 7 nucleotides line up with TRBD1. The CDR3 loop spans 12 amino acids. V lost 7 bases to trimming and J lost 5 bases; unmatched junction nucleotides: 4. Germline V lookup: CDR1 MDHEN, CDR2 SYDVKM.